A single sample is the source of the 11 T cell receptor beta chains below, sequenced in a study of cytomegalovirus exposure and HLA in healthy donors. PCR used 60 Vbeta primers and 13 Jbeta primers. Assay: immunoSEQ multiplex PCR; the TCRdb copy retains only in-frame clones and omits some. In the table there are about 200,000 clones, roughly 70% of which are singletons. What was sequenced was PBMCs. Every receptor here comes from a man aged 35 to 55 in good health and CMV-seropositive.

The chain uses TRBV5-6 and TRBJ1-1; unclear D gene. V dropped 1 base and J dropped 8 bases, with 12 bases sitting between them. The CDR3 has 13 residues. Germline CDR1 is SGHDT and CDR2 is YYEEEE. This CDR3 is CASSLLWTGEAFF. In nucleotides, the CDR3 is TGTGCCAGCAGCTTGCTTTGGACTGGAGAAGCTTTCTTT.

This chain joins TRBV28 and TRBJ1-2; D is possibly TRBD1 (6 bases). CDR1 and CDR2 from the germline V gene are MDHEN and SYDVKM. V lost 5 bases, J lost 5 bases, and 9 bases lay in between. The CDR3 totals 12 residues. CDR3 residues: CASSTGKYGYTF. CDR3 in DNA: TGTGCCAGCAGTACAGGGAAGTATGGCTACACCTTC.

The chain uses TRBV13 and TRBJ1-3, with D possibly TRBD1 on 6 matching bases. V dropped 0 bases and J dropped 1 base, with 13 bases sitting between them. CDR3 size: 17 residues. Germline V CDR1 and CDR2: PRHDT, FYEKMQ (reference sequence). For the CDR3, the DNA is TGTGCCAGCAGCTTAGGGGGGGCAGCTACTTCTGGAAACACCATATATTTT. Translated: CASSLGGAATSGNTIYF.

The rearrangement joins TRBV9 to TRBJ1-4; D is perhaps TRBD1 (5 bases). CDR1 SGDLS and CDR2 YYNGEE come from the germline V gene. V was shortened by 3 bases and J by 0 bases, with 12 bases between the two germline ends. The CDR3 covers 16 residues. CDR3 bases: TGTGCCAGCAGCGAGGGGAAGGGGACAACTAATGAAAAACTGTTTTTT. It is translated as CASSEGKGTTNEKLFF.

This clone showed up just once. The V call is TRBV11-3, the J call TRBJ2-1; 8 nucleotides align to TRBD2. Trimming cost V 5 bases and J 2 bases; bases outside gene matches: 11. The CDR3 contains 17 residues. From germline, CDR1 is SGHNT and CDR2 YENEEA. CDR3 in amino acids: CASSPLEAGGAYNEQFF. CDR3 nucleotides: TGTGCCAGCAGCCCCCTGGAAGCCGGGGGGGCCTACAATGAGCAGTTCTTC. The whole variable domain, filled in from reference TRBV11-3 and TRBJ2-1, reads EAGVVQSPRYKIIEKKQPVAFWCNPISGHNTLYWYLQNLGQGPELLIRYENEEAVDDSQLPKDRFSAERLKGVDSTLKIQPAELGDSAVYLCASSPLEAGGAYNEQFFGPGTRLTVL.

J is TRBJ1-2 and V is TRBV14, with 12 bases that match TRBD1. The CDR3 covers 14 residues. With 4 bases clipped from V and 8 bases from J, the junction kept 5 bases outside the gene matches. CDR1 SGHDN and CDR2 FVKESK come from the germline V gene. CDR3 DNA: TGTGCCAGCAGCCCCTTGGGACAGGGGGCGGGCTACACCTTC. This gives the protein CASSPLGQGAGYTF.

Written as DNA, the CDR3 is TGTGCCAGCGAGACCGGGACAGCCGAACGAAAACACACTGAAGCTTTCTTT. Its translation is CASETGTAERKHTEAFF. The V gene is TRBV2, the J gene TRBJ1-1; TRBD1 matches at 7 bases. Germline CDR1 SNHLY, CDR2 FYNNEI. This CDR3 spans 17 amino acids. Germline trimming cut 8 bases from V and 3 bases from J; bases unmatched to any gene: 18.

The rearrangement links TRBV19 to TRBJ1-2; the D gene is possibly TRBD1 (5 bases). CDR1 and CDR2 from the germline V gene are LNHDA and SQIVND (reference sequence). The CDR3 consists of 14 residues. Trimming left V 3 bases short and J 7 bases short, with 15 bases between. CDR3 bases: TGTGCCAGTAGTATCACCGGGGGAGGTGGTGGCTACACCTTC. Translated, it gives CASSITGGGGGYTF.

This clone was seen only a few times. V usage is TRBV4-2 and J usage is TRBJ1-5; D not certain. Germline assignment: CDR1 LGHNA and CDR2 YNFKEQ. V dropped 0 bases and J dropped 7 bases, with 13 bases sitting between them. CDR3 length: 15 amino acids. CDR3 amino acids: CASSQDTTGYQPQHF. The CDR3 DNA is TGTGCCAGCAGCCAAGATACGACGGGGTACCAGCCCCAGCATTTT.

The genes are TRBV6-5 and TRBJ1-1; D not certain. The CDR3 consists of 16 residues. V dropped 0 bases and J dropped 1 base, with 12 bases sitting between them. The germline gives CDR1 MNHEY, CDR2 SVGAGI. CDR3 region: CASSYSKSKRNTEAFF. CDR3 in DNA: TGTGCCAGCAGTTACTCGAAATCGAAGAGGAACACTGAAGCTTTCTTT.

The CDR3: CASSFGGYNEQFF. For the CDR3, the DNA is TGTGCCAGCAGCTTCGGCGGGTACAATGAGCAGTTCTTC. V gene TRBV7-6 combines with J gene TRBJ2-1; a possible D gene is TRBD2 (5 bases). The V end lost 3 bases, the J end lost 4 bases, and 7 bases lay between the germline ends. In germline, CDR1 is SGHVS, CDR2 FNYEAQ. The CDR3 covers 13 residues.